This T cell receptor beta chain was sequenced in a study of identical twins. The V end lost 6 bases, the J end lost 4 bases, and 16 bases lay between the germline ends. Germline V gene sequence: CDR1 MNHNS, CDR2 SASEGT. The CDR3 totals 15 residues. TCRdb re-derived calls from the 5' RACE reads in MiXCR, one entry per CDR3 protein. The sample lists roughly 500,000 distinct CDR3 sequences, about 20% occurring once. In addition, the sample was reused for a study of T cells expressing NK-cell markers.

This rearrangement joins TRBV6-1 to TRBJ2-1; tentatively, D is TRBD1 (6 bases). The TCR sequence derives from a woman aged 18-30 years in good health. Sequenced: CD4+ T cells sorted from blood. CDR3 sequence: CASSRDRLDYNEQFF. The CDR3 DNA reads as TGTGCCAGCAGCCGTGACAGGCTCGATTACAATGAGCAGTTCTTC.